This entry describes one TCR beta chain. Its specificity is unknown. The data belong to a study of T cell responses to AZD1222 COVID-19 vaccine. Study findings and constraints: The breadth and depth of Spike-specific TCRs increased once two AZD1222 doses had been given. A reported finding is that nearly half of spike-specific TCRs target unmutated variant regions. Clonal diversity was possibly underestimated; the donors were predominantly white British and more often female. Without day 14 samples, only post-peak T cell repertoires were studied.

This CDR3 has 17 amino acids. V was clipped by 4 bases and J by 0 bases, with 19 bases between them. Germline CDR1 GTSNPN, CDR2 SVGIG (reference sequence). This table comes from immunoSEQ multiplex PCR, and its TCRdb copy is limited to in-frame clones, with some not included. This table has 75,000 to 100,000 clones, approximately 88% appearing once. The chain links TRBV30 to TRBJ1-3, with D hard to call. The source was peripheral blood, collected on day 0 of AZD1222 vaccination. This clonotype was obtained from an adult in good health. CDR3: CAWITRKATFSGNTIYF. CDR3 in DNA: TGTGCCTGGATTACCCGGAAGGCAACCTTCTCTGGAAACACCATATATTTT.